A single sample gave rise to the 7 T cell receptor beta chains below, sequenced in a study of blood T cell repertoires in COVID-19 (dated by TCRdb to 2018 to 2020). Libraries were prepared through the immunoSEQ multiplex PCR assay. Held by TCRdb, this immuneACCESS table contains in-frame sequences only and omits some clones. Under half of the omission traces to an unresolved V gene where checked; the cause of the rest is unknown. This sample has tens of thousands of clones in its table, and over 70% of those were observed once. The ten most abundant clones make up 2.5% to 3.5% of the sample. Sequencing input: peripheral blood. The receptors here all came from a man between 70 and 80 years old with COVID-19, enrolled during active disease.

This clone came up once. The chain uses TRBV28 and TRBJ1-2; 9 bases match TRBD1. This CDR3 spans 15 amino acids. Germline V gives CDR1 MDHEN, CDR2 SYDVKM. Trimming cost V 1 base and J 4 bases; bases outside gene matches: 4. CDR3 DNA: TGTGCCAGCAGTTTATTGGACAGGGGAATCTATGGCTACACCTTC. Translation: CASSLLDRGIYGYTF.

This clone has only a few counts. Other DNA sequences in this sample translate to the same CDR3. J is TRBJ1-4 and V is TRBV7-9; tentative D call: TRBD1 (5 bases). CDR1 and CDR2 from the germline V gene are SEHNR and FQNEAQ (reference sequence). The CDR3 contains 14 residues. The V gene lost 2 bases and the J gene lost 4 bases, with 8 bases spanning the gap. Here the CDR3 reads CASSLRQGNEKLFF. CDR3 nucleotides: TGTGCCAGCAGCTTACGGCAGGGTAATGAAAAACTGTTTTTT.

This chain joins TRBV27 and TRBJ1-1; D ambiguous. The CDR3 runs 13 residues. V gave up 5 bases and J gave up 8 bases, with 15 bases separating them. Germline V gives CDR1 MNHEY, CDR2 SMNVEV (reference sequence). The CDR3 region has the DNA TGTGCCAGCAGTAGCGTCGGTTCCGGGGAAGCTTTCTTT. Translated: CASSSVGSGEAFF.

The chain carries TRBV5-1 and TRBJ2-5, with TRBD1 matching over 8 bases. V shed 5 bases, J shed 2 bases, and the junction held 8 bases outside the gene matches. Per the germline V gene, CDR1 is SGHRS and CDR2 is YFSETQ. This CDR3 comprises 15 residues. The CDR3 sequence: CASRSGTGPQETQYF. The DNA for the CDR3 is TGCGCCAGCAGATCCGGGACAGGCCCGCAAGAGACCCAGTACTTC.

This chain links TRBV5-4 with TRBJ2-7; D is perhaps TRBD1 (6 bases). The CDR3 contains 14 residues. Trimming stripped 0 bases from V and 1 base from J, with 8 bases between. CDR1 SGHNT and CDR2 YYREEE come from the germline V gene (reference sequence). This chain's CDR3 is CASSLDRESYEQYF. The CDR3 nucleotides read TGTGCCAGCAGCTTGGACAGGGAATCCTACGAGCAGTACTTC.

DNA of the CDR3: TGTGCCAGCAGCGTGGACAGTGCGAATGGTATTTCACCCCTCCACTTT. As protein: CASSVDSANGISPLHF. The chain carries TRBV9 and TRBJ1-6; a possible D gene is TRBD1 (6 bases). Germline loops: CDR1 SGDLS, CDR2 YYNGEE. This CDR3 spans 16 amino acids. Trimming pared 2 bases from V and 9 bases from J, leaving 18 bases between.

The CDR3 DNA sequence: TGTGCCACCAGCAGAGGACATTCAGGTAACTCCTATAATTCACCCCTCCACTTT. This sequence encodes CATSRGHSGNSYNSPLHF. The chain has TRBV15 and TRBJ1-6, with D unresolved. V was cut by 1 base and J by 0 bases, with 13 bases left in between. CDR1 is LNHNV and CDR2 is YYDKDF in the germline V gene (reference sequence). This CDR3 is 18 amino acids long.